This passage covers 2 T cell receptor beta chains from one sample sequenced in a study of cytomegalovirus exposure and HLA in healthy donors. Primers: 60 Vbeta forward and 13 Jbeta reverse. Sequenced by immunoSEQ multiplex PCR; TCRdb stores in-frame clones only, minus some. The sample includes approximately 180,000 clones, roughly four fifths of them seen just once. Sequencing was carried out using PBMCs. The receptors stem from a woman in her late teens or twenties in good health and CMV-seronegative.

This chain uses TRBV6-1 with TRBJ2-1; TRBD2 agrees at 8 bases. Germline lookup yields CDR1 MNHNS and CDR2 SASEGT. CDR3 length: 15 amino acids. The V gene end was trimmed by 5 bases and the J gene end by 7 bases; junction bases not matched to a gene: 10. CDR3 nucleotides: TGTGCCAGCAGTTTCGGAGCGGGAGTTAAGAATGAGCAGTTCTTC. Residues: CASSFGAGVKNEQFF.

V gene TRBV28 combines with J gene TRBJ2-1; 8 nucleotides align to TRBD2. CDR3 length equals 15 residues. Per the germline V gene, CDR1 is MDHEN and CDR2 is SYDVKM. V shed 6 bases and J 3 bases; nucleotides not matched to a gene: 7. The CDR3: CASRPASGSYNEQFF. CDR3 DNA: TGTGCCAGCAGGCCCGCCAGCGGGAGCTACAATGAGCAGTTCTTC.